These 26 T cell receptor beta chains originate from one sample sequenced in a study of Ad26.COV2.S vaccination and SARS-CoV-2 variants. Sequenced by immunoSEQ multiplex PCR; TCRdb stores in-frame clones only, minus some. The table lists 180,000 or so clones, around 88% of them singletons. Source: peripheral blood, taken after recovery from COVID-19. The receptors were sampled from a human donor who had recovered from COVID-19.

The DNA of the CDR3 is TGTGCCACCAGCAGAGATCTCGCGAACAATCAGCCCCAGCATTTT. This sequence encodes CATSRDLANNQPQHF. J is TRBJ1-5 and V is TRBV15; unclear D gene. CDR1 and CDR2 (germline): LNHNV, YYDKDF (reference sequence). V was trimmed by 0 bases and J by 3 bases, leaving 9 bases between them. The CDR3 extends over 15 amino acids.

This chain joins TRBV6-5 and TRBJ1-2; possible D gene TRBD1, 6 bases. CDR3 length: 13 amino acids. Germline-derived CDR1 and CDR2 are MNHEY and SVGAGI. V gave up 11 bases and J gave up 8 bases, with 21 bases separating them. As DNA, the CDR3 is TGTGCCTCCCAGAGGGGGGTTATTGGCGGCTACACCTTC. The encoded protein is CASQRGVIGGYTF.

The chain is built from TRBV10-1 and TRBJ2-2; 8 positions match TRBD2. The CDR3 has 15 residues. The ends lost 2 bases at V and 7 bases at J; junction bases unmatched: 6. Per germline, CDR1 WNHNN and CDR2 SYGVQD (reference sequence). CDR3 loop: CASSEDGRVGGELFF. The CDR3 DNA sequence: TGCGCCAGCAGTGAGGACGGGAGGGTCGGCGGGGAGCTGTTTTTT.

The CDR3 sequence is CASSPNRGSSYEQYF. The CDR3 DNA reads as TGTGCCAGCAGCCCAAACAGGGGGTCTTCCTACGAGCAGTACTTC. V and J are TRBV3-1 (or the pseudogene TRBV3-2) and TRBJ2-7, with TRBD1 identical over 8 bases. Germline V gene lookup returns CDR1 LGHDT and CDR2 YNNKEL (reference sequence). This CDR3 has 15 residues. Trimming at V came to 4 bases and at J to 1 base, leaving 6 bases not matched to a gene.

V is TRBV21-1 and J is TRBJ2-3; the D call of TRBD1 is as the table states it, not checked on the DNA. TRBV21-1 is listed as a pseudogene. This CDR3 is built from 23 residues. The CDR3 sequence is CASSKDWSGTGRFNERLTDTQYF. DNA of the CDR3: TGTGCCAGCAGCAAAGATTGGTCCGGGACAGGGCGTTTTAATGAGCGCCTCACAGATACGCAGTATTTT.

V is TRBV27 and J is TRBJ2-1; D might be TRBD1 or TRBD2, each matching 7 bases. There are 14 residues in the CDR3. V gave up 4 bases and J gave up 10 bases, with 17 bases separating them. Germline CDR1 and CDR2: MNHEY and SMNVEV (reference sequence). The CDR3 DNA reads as TGTGCCAGCAGTTATGTGGGGAGGGGGCGAGAGCAGTTCTTC. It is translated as CASSYVGRGREQFF.

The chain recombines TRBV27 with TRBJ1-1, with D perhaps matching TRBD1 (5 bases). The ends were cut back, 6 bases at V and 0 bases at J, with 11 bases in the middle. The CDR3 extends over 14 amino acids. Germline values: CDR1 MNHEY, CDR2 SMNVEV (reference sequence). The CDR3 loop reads CASSLGAVNTEAFF. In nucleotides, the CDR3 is TGTGCCAGCAGCCTAGGGGCCGTGAACACTGAAGCTTTCTTT.

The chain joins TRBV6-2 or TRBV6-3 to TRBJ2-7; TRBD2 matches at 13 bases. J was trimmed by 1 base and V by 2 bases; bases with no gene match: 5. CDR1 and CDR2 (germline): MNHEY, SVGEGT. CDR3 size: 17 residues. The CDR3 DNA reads TGTGCCAGCAGTTACCGGACTAGCGGGAGCCAATCCTACGAGCAGTACTTC. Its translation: CASSYRTSGSQSYEQYF.

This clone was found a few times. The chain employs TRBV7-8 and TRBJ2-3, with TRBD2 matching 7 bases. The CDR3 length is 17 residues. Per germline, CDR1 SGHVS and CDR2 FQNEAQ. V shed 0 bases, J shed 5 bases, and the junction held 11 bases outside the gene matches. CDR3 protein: CASSLALAGVLGDTQYF. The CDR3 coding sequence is TGTGCCAGCAGCTTAGCCCTCGCGGGAGTTCTAGGAGATACGCAGTATTTT.

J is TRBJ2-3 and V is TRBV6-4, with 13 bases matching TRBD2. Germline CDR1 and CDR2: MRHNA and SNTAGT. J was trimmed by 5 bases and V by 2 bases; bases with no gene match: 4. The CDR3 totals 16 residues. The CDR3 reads CASSDGLAGVGDTQYF. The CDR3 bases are TGTGCCAGCAGTGACGGACTAGCGGGAGTGGGAGATACGCAGTATTTT.

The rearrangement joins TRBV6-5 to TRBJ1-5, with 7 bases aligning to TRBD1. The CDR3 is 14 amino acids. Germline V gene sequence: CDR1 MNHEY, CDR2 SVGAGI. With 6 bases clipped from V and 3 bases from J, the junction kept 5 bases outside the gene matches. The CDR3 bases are TGTGCCAGCAGCCCAGGGGGTCCCAATCAGCCCCAGCATTTT. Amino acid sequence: CASSPGGPNQPQHF.

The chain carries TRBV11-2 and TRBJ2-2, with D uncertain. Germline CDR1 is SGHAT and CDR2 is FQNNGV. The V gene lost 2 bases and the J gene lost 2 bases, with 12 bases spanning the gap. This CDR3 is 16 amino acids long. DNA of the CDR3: TGTGCCAGCAGCTTACCTCCGGCGTACAACACCGGGGAGCTGTTTTTT. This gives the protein CASSLPPAYNTGELFF.

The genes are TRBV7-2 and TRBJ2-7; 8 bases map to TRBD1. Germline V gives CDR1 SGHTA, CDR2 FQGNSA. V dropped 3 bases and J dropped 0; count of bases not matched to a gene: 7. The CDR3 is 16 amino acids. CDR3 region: CASSFPQGAGSYEQYF. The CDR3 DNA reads TGTGCCAGCAGCTTCCCCCAGGGGGCAGGCTCCTACGAGCAGTACTTC.

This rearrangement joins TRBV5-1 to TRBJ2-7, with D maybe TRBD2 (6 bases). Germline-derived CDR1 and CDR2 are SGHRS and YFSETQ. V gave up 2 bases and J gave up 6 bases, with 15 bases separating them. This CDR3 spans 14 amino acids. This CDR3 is CASSLRNGRFEQYF. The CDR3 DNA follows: TGCGCCAGCAGCTTACGTAACGGGAGATTCGAGCAGTACTTC.

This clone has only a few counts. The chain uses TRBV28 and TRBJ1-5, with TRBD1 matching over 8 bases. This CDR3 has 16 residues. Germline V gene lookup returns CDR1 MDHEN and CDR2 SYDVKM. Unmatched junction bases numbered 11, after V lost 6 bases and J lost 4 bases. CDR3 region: CASRNTGQGRNQPQHF. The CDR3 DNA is TGTGCCAGCAGGAACACCGGACAGGGCCGAAATCAGCCCCAGCATTTT. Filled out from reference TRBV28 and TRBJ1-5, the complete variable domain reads DVKVTQSSRYLVKRTGEKVFLECVQDMDHENMFWYRQDPGLGLRLIYFSYDVKMKEKGDIPEGYSVSREKKERFSLILESASTNQTSMYLCASRNTGQGRNQPQHFGDGTRLSIL.

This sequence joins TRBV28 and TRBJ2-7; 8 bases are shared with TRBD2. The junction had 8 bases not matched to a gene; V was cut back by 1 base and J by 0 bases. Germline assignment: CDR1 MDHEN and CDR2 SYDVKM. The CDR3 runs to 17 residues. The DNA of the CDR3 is TGTGCCAGCAGTTTATATGGCGGGGGGACCAGCTCCTACGAGCAGTACTTC. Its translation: CASSLYGGGTSSYEQYF.

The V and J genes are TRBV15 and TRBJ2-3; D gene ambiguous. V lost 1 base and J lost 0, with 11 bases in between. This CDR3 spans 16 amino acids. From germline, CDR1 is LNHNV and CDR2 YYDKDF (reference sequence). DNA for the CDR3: TGTGCCACCAGCAGAGTGTTGGACCAGAGCACAGATACGCAGTATTTT. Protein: CATSRVLDQSTDTQYF.

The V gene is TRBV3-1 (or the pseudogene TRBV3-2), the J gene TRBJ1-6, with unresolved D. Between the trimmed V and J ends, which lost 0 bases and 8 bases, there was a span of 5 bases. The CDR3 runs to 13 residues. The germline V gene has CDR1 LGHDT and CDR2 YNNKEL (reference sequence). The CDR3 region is CASSQDKYSPLHF. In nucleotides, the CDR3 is TGTGCCAGCAGCCAAGACAAATATTCACCCCTCCACTTT.

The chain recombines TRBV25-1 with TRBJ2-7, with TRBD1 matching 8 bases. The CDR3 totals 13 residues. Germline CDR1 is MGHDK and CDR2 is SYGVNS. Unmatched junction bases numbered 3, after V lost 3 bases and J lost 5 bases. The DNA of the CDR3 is TGTGCCAGCAGTGACAGGGGGCGGGACGAGCAGTACTTC. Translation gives CASSDRGRDEQYF.

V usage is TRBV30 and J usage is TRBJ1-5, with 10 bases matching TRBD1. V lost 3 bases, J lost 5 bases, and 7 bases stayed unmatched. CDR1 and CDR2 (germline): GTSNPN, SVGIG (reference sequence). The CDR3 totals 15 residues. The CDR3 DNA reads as TGTGCCTGGAGGGGACAGGGGAGGGGGGATCAGCCCCAGCATTTT. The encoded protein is CAWRGQGRGDQPQHF. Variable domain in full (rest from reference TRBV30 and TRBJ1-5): SQTIHQWPATLVQPVGSPLSLECTVEGTSNPNLYWYRQAAGRGLQLLFYSVGIGQISSEVPQNLSASRPQDRQFILSSKKLLLSDSGFYLCAWRGQGRGDQPQHFGDGTRLSIL.

CDR3 bases: TGTGCCAGCAGAGCGGGACAGGTGACCTACAATGAGCAGTTCTTC. It is translated as CASRAGQVTYNEQFF. V gene TRBV6-5 combines with J gene TRBJ2-1; TRBD1 is a possible D gene (8 bases). Trimming removed 6 bases at V and 2 bases at J, with 14 bases between. The CDR3 is made up of 15 amino acids. Germline lookup yields CDR1 MNHEY and CDR2 SVGAGI.

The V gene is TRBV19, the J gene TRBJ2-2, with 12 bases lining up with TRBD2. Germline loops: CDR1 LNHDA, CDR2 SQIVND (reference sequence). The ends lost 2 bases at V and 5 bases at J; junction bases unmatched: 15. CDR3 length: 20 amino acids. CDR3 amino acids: CASSIKPSGRAGGWTGELFF. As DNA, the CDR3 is TGTGCCAGTAGTATAAAGCCTAGCGGGAGGGCCGGAGGTTGGACCGGGGAGCTGTTTTTT.

CDR3 in DNA: TGTGCCAGCACCACCCGGTCCCAAGGGGGAAACACCATATATTTT. It translates to CASTTRSQGGNTIYF. This chain uses TRBV6-6 with TRBJ1-3; no clear D gene. Germline V lookup: CDR1 MNHNY, CDR2 SVGAGI (reference sequence). V lost 7 bases to trimming and J lost 4 bases, with 17 bases between them. CDR3 length equals 15 residues.

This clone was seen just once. The CDR3: CASSLGTGAGTHQETQYF. In nucleotides, the CDR3 is TGTGCCAGCAGCTTAGGAACGGGTGCGGGGACCCATCAAGAGACCCAGTACTTC. J is TRBJ2-5 and V is TRBV11-3; D possibly corresponds to TRBD2 (6 bases). The V gene lost 1 base and the J gene lost 2 bases, with 20 bases spanning the gap. Germline CDR1 is SGHNT and CDR2 is YENEEA. The CDR3 length is 18 residues.

CDR3 bases: TGTGCCAGCAGCCGACCGGGACTACTTAGCACAGATACGCAGTATTTT. The encoded protein is CASSRPGLLSTDTQYF. The chain has TRBV5-6 and TRBJ2-3; 7 bases are a match to TRBD2. The germline V gene encodes CDR1 SGHDT and CDR2 YYEEEE. This CDR3 region has 16 residues. V gave up 4 bases and J gave up 0 bases; unmatched junction bases: 8. Looking up the rest from reference TRBV5-6 and TRBJ2-3 gives the full variable domain: DAGVTQSPTHLIKTRGQQVTLRCSPKSGHDTVSWYQQALGQGPQFIFQYYEEEERQRGNFPDRFSGHQFPNYSSELNVNALLLGDSALYLCASSRPGLLSTDTQYFGPGTRLTVL.

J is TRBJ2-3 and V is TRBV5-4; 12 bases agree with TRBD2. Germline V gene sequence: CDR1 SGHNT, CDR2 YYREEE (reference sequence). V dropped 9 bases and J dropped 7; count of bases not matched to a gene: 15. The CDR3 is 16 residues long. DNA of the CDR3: TGTGCCATCGCCGCCCGACTAGCGGGGGTGCCGAATACGCAGTATTTT. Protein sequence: CAIAARLAGVPNTQYF. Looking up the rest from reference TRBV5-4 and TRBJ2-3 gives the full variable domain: ETGVTQSPTHLIKTRGQQVTLRCSSQSGHNTVSWYQQALGQGPQFIFQYYREEENGRGNFPPRFSGLQFPNYSSELNVNALELDDSALYLCAIAARLAGVPNTQYFGPGTRLTVL.